This TCR beta chain derives from a study of T cell repertoires in cytomegalovirus infection. TCRdb used MiXCR to reprocess the reads, holding one entry per CDR3 protein. The sample lists 750,000 to 900,000 distinct CDR3 sequences, about 28% occurring once. As concerns this clonotype: Its antigen is undetermined.

The CDR3 sequence is 17 residues long. V was cut by 3 bases and J by 2 bases, with 16 bases left in between. CDR1 MNHNS and CDR2 SASEGT come from the germline V gene. This TCR was sampled from a human donor in good health (CMV status not recorded). Some clones in this sample may be carry-over from other donors' samples. The sequences come from cultured CD8+ T cells from PBMCs, collected from culture after CMV antigen stimulation. The chain is built from TRBV6-1 and TRBJ2-2; D perhaps matches TRBD2 (5 bases). Here the CDR3 reads CASSEVGGPANTGELFF. CDR3 nucleotides: TGTGCCAGCAGTGAGGTCGGAGGTCCTGCCAACACCGGGGAGCTGTTTTTT.